This T cell receptor (beta chain) stems from a study of shared clonotypes between healthy human individuals. Study context: A donor's plate count was three for CD4 naive and three for CD4 memory; CD8 naive had two and CD8 memory one.

Naive CD8 cells were CD45RO-negative, positively selected for CCR7, excluding terminally differentiated effector memory CD45RA+ cells. V lost 6 bases, J lost 12 bases, and 17 bases lay in between. The CDR3 runs 12 residues. CDR1 and CDR2 from the germline V gene are SEHNR and FQNEAQ (reference sequence). Here immunoSEQ multiplex PCR was the method, and the copy in TCRdb shows in-frame clones only, minus some. The table has more than 2 million clones, around 93% seen once. The chain links TRBV7-9 to TRBJ1-1; D unclear. The sequence came from a man between 18 and 35 years old in good health. Some clones in this sample may be carry-over from other donors' samples. What was sequenced was naive CD8+ T cells from PBMCs. Written as DNA, the CDR3 is TGTGCCAGCAGACTACGTGCAGTCGAGACTTTCTTT. Amino acid sequence: CASRLRAVETFF.